What follows are 8 T cell receptor beta chains derived from one specimen sequenced in a study of T cells in Graves' hyperthyroidism and ophthalmopathy. The source material, RNA transcripts, was used to amplify TCR beta CDR3 regions. An initial round of RT-PCR targeting the TCR CDR3 relied on the HTBI primer set. TCRdb used MiXCR to reprocess the multiplex PCR reads, holding one entry per CDR3 protein. This sample has around 620,000 distinct CDR3 sequences, with 16% found just once. The sequencing input was blood. Receptor source: a woman under 40 with Graves' hyperthyroidism.

The chain joins TRBV7-9 to TRBJ1-1; possibly TRBD1 for D (5 bases). The germline CDR1 and CDR2 sequences are SEHNR and FQNEAQ (reference sequence). The V end was cut by 0 bases, the J end by 4 bases, with 12 bases between. The CDR3 has 15 amino acids. The DNA of the CDR3 is TGTGCCAGCAGCTTAGCAAGGGGTTTGAGCACTGAAGCTTTCTTT. The encoded protein is CASSLARGLSTEAFF.

This clonotype was recorded at least ten times. The V and J genes are TRBV6-1 and TRBJ2-7; D gene uncertain. The CDR3 is 13 residues long. Trimming removed 7 bases at V and 3 bases at J, with 13 bases between. Germline V gene sequence: CDR1 MNHNS, CDR2 SASEGT. The CDR3 reads CASTPAALYEQYF. The CDR3 region has the DNA TGTGCCAGCACCCCTGCTGCACTCTACGAGCAGTACTTC.

This chain links TRBV19 with TRBJ2-7; possibly TRBD1 for D (5 bases). The CDR3 is 13 residues long. In germline, CDR1 is LNHDA, CDR2 SQIVND (reference sequence). V lost 4 bases and J lost 2, with 9 bases in between. The CDR3 coding sequence is TGTGCCAGTAGTAGGACACGTACCTACGAGCAGTACTTC. Protein sequence: CASSRTRTYEQYF.

At least ten counts were recorded for this clonotype. J is TRBJ2-7 and V is TRBV11-2, with D possibly being TRBD1 or TRBD2 (5 bases each). The CDR3 is made up of 15 amino acids. Looked up from germline, CDR1 is SGHAT and CDR2 is FQNNGV. The V gene lost 1 base and the J gene lost 3 bases, with 13 bases spanning the gap. The CDR3 protein is CASSLAAGGHYEQYF. Written as DNA, the CDR3 is TGTGCCAGCAGCTTAGCGGCTGGGGGTCACTACGAGCAGTACTTC.

This clonotype was recorded many times. The chain carries TRBV7-2 and TRBJ1-1, with D uncertain. Germline V gene data show CDR1 as SGHTA and CDR2 as FQGNSA. V was pared by 0 bases and J by 4 bases, with 3 bases between. This CDR3 comprises 12 residues. The CDR3 DNA reads TGTGCCAGCAGCTTAGCGGTCACTGAAGCTTTCTTT. Amino acids: CASSLAVTEAFF. Together with reference TRBV7-2 and TRBJ1-1, the CDR3 gives the full variable domain: GAGVSQSPSNKVTEKGKDVELRCDPISGHTALYWYRQSLGQGLEFLIYFQGNSAPDKSGLPSDRFSAERTGGSVSTLTIQRTQQEDSAVYLCASSLAVTEAFFGQGTRLTVV.

This clonotype was seen at least ten times. The chain uses TRBV3-1 and TRBJ2-5; 12 bases fit TRBD2. The CDR3 spans 14 residues. V was clipped by 6 bases and J by 7 bases; unmatched bases: 6. The V gene's germline CDR1 is LGHDT and CDR2 YNNKEL (reference sequence). The CDR3 DNA reads TGTGCCAGCAGTTTGAAGGGACTAGCGGGGACCCAGTACTTC. Translation: CASSLKGLAGTQYF.

This clonotype was recorded at least ten times. This rearrangement joins TRBV2 to TRBJ2-5, with D hard to call. CDR3 length: 12 amino acids. In germline, CDR1 is SNHLY, CDR2 FYNNEI. Between the trimmed V and J ends, which lost 8 bases and 2 bases, there was a span of 9 bases. The CDR3 sequence: CASGAHQETQYF. Written as DNA, the CDR3 is TGTGCCAGCGGTGCGCATCAAGAGACCCAGTACTTC.

The chain carries TRBV6-2 or TRBV6-3 and TRBJ2-1; D gene uncertain. Trimming removed 0 bases at V and 8 bases at J, with 14 bases between. The CDR3 spans 15 residues. The germline gives CDR1 MNHEY, CDR2 SVGEGT. The CDR3 DNA follows: TGTGCCAGCAGTTACTCACCGGATTCACACGATGAGCAGTTCTTC. Amino acid sequence: CASSYSPDSHDEQFF.